Presented here are 8 T cell receptor beta chains from one specimen sequenced in a study of shared clonotypes between healthy human individuals. Assay used: immunoSEQ multiplex PCR; TCRdb lists only in-frame clones, some missing. Seen here are about 700,000 clones, 92% observed once, and the top ten hold approximately 25%. CD45RO-negative, CCR7-selected cells formed the naive CD8 fraction, which excluded terminally differentiated effector memory CD45RA+ cells. The sequenced sample was naive CD8+ T cells sorted from blood. These TCRs come from a man aged 30 to 45 in good health.

The rearrangement uses TRBV5-1 and TRBJ2-2; 14 bases agree with TRBD2. The CDR3 has 17 amino acids. The germline CDR1 and CDR2 sequences are SGHRS and YFSETQ. Trimming took 4 bases from V and 0 from J; bases not matched to a gene: 2. CDR3 loop: CASSGTSGRPNTGELFF. CDR3 bases: TGCGCCAGCAGCGGGACTAGCGGGAGACCGAACACCGGGGAGCTGTTTTTT. The whole variable domain, filled in from reference TRBV5-1 and TRBJ2-2, reads KAGVTQTPRYLIKTRGQQVTLSCSPISGHRSVSWYQQTPGQGLQFLFEYFSETQRNKGNFPGRFSGRQFSNSRSEMNVSTLELGDSALYLCASSGTSGRPNTGELFFGEGSRLTVL.

Comment on this clone: The sample has other DNA sequences that encode this CDR3 too. The chain joins TRBV2 to TRBJ2-3; 9 nucleotides align to TRBD1. With V trimmed by 4 bases and J by 5 bases, 7 bases remained unmatched. Germline CDR1 reads SNHLY; CDR2 reads FYNNEI. CDR3 size: 15 residues. CDR3 residues: CASSGGQGAGDTQYF. CDR3 DNA sequence: TGTGCCAGCAGTGGGGGACAGGGCGCCGGAGATACGCAGTATTTT.

This clone was counted between two and nine times. This chain links TRBV6-5 with TRBJ2-2; 7 bases map to TRBD1. This CDR3 has 16 residues. CDR1 MNHEY and CDR2 SVGAGI come from the germline V gene. J was trimmed by 1 base and V by 2 bases; bases with no gene match: 4. The CDR3 nucleotides read TGTGCCAGCAGTTACCTGGGACAGCTGAACACCGGGGAGCTGTTTTTT. Protein sequence: CASSYLGQLNTGELFF.

Remarks on this clone: A single base separates this from a much larger clone, so it may be a read error. Distinct nucleotide sequences in the sample also encode this CDR3. The chain recombines TRBV6-1 with TRBJ2-4; D remains ambiguous. The germline V gene encodes CDR1 MNHNS and CDR2 SASEGT. The CDR3 consists of 13 residues. CDR3 protein: CASSEAPGNIQYF. The CDR3 coding sequence is TGTGCCAGCAGTGAAGCCCCGGGCAACATTCAATACTTC.

The chain joins TRBV28 to TRBJ1-1, with TRBD1 matching over 10 bases. Germline V gene sequence: CDR1 MDHEN, CDR2 SYDVKM. Losses at the gene ends were 5 bases for V and 5 bases for J; bases not matched to a gene: 5. The CDR3 loop spans 14 amino acids. CDR3 residues: CASSDRGLVTEAFF. For the CDR3, the DNA is TGTGCCAGCAGTGACAGGGGGCTTGTGACTGAAGCTTTCTTT.

With respect to this clone: In the same sample, other DNA sequences code for this CDR3. The gene calls are TRBV19 and TRBJ1-1; D remains ambiguous. Germline CDR1 LNHDA, CDR2 SQIVND (reference sequence). Trimming removed 3 bases at V and 2 bases at J, with 7 bases between. This CDR3 spans 13 amino acids. CDR3 nucleotides: TGTGCCAGTAGTATTGGGAGCAACACTGAAGCTTTCTTT. This translates into CASSIGSNTEAFF.

The CDR3 reads CATWTHKGRGELFF. The CDR3 DNA sequence: TGTGCCACCTGGACCCATAAGGGACGCGGGGAGCTGTTTTTT. V and J are TRBV11-2 and TRBJ2-2; D is tentatively TRBD1 or TRBD2 (5 bases each). Trimming left V 10 bases short and J 7 bases short, with 19 bases between. The CDR3 totals 14 residues. Germline V gene data show CDR1 as SGHAT and CDR2 as FQNNGV.

The chain joins TRBV25-1 to TRBJ2-3; 8 bases align to TRBD1. J was trimmed by 3 bases and V by 3 bases; bases with no gene match: 11. This CDR3 comprises 17 residues. Per germline, CDR1 MGHDK and CDR2 SYGVNS. The CDR3 protein is CASSDGRRTGKTDTQYF. In nucleotides, the CDR3 is TGTGCCAGCAGTGACGGTCGAAGGACAGGGAAAACAGATACGCAGTATTTT.